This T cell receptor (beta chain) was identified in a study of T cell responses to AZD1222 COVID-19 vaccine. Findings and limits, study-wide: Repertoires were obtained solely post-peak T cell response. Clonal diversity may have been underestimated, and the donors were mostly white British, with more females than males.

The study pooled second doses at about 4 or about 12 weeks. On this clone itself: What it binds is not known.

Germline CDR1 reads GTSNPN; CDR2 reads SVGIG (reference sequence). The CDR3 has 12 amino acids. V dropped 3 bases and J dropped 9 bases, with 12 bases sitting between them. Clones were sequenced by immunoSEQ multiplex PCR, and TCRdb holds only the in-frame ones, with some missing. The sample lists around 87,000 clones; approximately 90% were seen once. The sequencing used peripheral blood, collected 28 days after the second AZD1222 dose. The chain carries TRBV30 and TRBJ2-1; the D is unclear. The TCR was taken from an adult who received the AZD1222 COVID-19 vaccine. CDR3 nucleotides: TGTGCCTGGAGCCTCCTGTTAGGTGAGCAGTTCTTC. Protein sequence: CAWSLLLGEQFF.